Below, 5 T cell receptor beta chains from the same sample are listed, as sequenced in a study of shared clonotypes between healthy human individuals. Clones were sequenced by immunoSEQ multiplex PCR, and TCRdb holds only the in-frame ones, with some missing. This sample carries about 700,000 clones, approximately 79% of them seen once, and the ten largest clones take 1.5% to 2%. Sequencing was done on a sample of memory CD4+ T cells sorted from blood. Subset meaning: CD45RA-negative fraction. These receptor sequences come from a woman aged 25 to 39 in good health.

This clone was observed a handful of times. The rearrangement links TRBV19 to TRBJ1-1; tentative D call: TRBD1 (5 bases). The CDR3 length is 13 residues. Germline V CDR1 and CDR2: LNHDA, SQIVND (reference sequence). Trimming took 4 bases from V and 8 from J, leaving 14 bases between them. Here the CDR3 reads CASSTTLRGEAFF. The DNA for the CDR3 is TGTGCCAGTAGTACGACCCTCCGGGGGGAAGCTTTCTTT.

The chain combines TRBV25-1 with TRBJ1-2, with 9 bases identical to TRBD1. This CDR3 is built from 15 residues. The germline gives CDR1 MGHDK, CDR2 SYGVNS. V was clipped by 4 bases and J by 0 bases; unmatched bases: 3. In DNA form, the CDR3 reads TGTGCCAGCAGTGTCCGGGACAGGGCTAACTATGGCTACACCTTC. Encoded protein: CASSVRDRANYGYTF.

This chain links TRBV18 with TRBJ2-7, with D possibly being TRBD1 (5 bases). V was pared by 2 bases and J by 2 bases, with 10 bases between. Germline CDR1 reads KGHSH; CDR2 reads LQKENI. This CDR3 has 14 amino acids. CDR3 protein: CASSPSQGTYEQYF. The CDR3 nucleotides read TGTGCCAGCTCACCAAGCCAGGGCACCTACGAGCAGTACTTC.

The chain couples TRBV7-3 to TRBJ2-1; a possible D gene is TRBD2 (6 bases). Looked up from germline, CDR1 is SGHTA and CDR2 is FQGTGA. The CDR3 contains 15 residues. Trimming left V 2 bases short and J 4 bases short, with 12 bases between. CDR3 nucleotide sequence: TGTGCCAGCAGCTTATGGGGAGGAGTATACAATGAGCAGTTCTTC. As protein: CASSLWGGVYNEQFF.

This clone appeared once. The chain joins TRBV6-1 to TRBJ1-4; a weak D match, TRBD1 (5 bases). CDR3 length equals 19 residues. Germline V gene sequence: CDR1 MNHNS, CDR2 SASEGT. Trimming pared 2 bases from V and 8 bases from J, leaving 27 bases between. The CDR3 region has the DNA TGTGCCAGCAGTGAACCTCGCCGGGACTCAGGCATACCGAAAGAAAAACTGTTTTTT. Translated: CASSEPRRDSGIPKEKLFF.